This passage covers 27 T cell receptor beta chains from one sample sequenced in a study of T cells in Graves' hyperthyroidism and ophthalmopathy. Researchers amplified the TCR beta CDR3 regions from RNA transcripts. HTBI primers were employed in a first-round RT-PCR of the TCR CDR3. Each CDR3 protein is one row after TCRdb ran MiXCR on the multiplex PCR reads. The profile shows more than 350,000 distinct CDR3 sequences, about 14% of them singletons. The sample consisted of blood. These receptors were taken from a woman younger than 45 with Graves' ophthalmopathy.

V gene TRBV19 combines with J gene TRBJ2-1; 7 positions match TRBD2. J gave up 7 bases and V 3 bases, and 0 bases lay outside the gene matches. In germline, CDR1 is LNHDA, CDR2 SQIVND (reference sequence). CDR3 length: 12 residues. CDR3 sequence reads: CASSIGGNEQFF. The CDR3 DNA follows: TGTGCCAGTAGTATCGGGGGGAATGAGCAGTTCTTC.

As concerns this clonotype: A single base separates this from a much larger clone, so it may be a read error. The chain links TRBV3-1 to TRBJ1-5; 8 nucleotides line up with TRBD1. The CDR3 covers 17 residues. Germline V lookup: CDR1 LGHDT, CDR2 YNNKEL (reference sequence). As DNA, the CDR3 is TGTGCCAGCAGCCAGGAACCGGGACAGGATAGCAATCGGCCCCAGCATTTT. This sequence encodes CASSQEPGQDSNRPQHF.

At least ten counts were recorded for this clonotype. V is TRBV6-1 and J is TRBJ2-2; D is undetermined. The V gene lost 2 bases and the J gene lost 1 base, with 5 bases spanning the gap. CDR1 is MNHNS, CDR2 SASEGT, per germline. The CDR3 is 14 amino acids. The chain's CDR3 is CASSELVNTGELFF. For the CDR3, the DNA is TGTGCCAGCAGTGAATTGGTGAACACCGGGGAGCTGTTTTTT.

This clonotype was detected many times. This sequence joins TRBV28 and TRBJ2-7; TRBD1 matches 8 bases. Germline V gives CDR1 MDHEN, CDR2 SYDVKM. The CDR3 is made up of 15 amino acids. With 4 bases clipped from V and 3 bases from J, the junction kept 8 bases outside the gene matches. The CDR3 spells CASSSGQANHYEQYF. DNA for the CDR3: TGTGCCAGCAGTTCGGGACAGGCAAACCACTACGAGCAGTACTTC. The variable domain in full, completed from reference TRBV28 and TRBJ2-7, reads DVKVTQSSRYLVKRTGEKVFLECVQDMDHENMFWYRQDPGLGLRLIYFSYDVKMKEKGDIPEGYSVSREKKERFSLILESASTNQTSMYLCASSSGQANHYEQYFGPGTRLTVT.

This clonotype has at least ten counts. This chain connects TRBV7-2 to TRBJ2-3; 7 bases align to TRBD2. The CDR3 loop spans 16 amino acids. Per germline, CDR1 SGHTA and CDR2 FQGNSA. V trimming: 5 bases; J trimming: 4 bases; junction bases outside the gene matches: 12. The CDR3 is CASSAQGLGIPDTQYF. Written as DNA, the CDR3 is TGTGCCAGCAGCGCCCAAGGACTAGGGATCCCAGATACGCAGTATTTT.

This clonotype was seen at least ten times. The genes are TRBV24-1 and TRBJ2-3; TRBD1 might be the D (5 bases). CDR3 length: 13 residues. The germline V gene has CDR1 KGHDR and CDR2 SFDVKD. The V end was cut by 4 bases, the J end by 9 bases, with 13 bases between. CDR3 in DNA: TGTGCCACCAGTGAGGGTAACGCAGGGACGCAGTATTTT. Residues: CATSEGNAGTQYF.

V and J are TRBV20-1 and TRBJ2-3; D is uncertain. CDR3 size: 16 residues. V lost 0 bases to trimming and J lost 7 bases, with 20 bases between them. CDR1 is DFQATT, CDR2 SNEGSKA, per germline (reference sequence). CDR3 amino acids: CSARDTGAKGANTQYF. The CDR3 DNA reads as TGCAGTGCTAGAGATACTGGCGCCAAGGGTGCGAATACGCAGTATTTT.

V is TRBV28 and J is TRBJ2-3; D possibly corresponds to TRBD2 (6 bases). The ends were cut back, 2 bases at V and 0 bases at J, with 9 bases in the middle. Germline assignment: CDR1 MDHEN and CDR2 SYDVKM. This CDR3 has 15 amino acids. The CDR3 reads CASSLLAKSTDTQYF. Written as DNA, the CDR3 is TGTGCCAGCAGTTTACTAGCGAAGAGCACAGATACGCAGTATTTT.

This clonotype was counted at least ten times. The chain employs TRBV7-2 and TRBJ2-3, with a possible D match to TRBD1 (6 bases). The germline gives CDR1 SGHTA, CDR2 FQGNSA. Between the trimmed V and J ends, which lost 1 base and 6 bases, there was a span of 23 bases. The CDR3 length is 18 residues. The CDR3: CASSLVWYPGQDVDTQYF. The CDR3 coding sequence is TGTGCCAGCAGCTTAGTTTGGTACCCGGGACAAGACGTGGATACGCAGTATTTT. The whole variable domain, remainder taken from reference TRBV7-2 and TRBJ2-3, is GAGVSQSPSNKVTEKGKDVELRCDPISGHTALYWYRQSLGQGLEFLIYFQGNSAPDKSGLPSDRFSAERTGGSVSTLTIQRTQQEDSAVYLCASSLVWYPGQDVDTQYFGPGTRLTVL.

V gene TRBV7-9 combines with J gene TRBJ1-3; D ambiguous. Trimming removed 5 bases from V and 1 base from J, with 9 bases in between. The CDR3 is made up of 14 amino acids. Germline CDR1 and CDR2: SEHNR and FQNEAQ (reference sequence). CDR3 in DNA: TGTGCCAGCAGCCCTGGAGATTCTGGAAACACCATATATTTT. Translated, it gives CASSPGDSGNTIYF.

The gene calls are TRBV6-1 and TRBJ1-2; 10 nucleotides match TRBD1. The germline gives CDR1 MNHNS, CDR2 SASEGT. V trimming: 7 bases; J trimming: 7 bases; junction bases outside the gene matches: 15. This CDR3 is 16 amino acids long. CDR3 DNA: TGTGCCAGCACCCTCCTGGGGGGACAGGGGCCGGGTGGCTACACCTTC. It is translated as CASTLLGGQGPGGYTF.

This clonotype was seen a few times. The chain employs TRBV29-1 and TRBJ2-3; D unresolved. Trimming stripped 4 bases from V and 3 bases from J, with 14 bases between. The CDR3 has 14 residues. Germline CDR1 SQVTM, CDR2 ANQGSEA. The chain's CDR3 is CSVVVGLGTDTQYF. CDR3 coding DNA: TGCAGCGTTGTGGTGGGGTTGGGTACAGATACGCAGTATTTT.

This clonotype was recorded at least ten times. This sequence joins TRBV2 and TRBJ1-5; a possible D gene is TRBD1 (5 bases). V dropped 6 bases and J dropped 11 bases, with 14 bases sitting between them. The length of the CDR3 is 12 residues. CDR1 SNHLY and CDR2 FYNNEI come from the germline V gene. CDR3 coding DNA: TGTGCCAGCAGGGGGACCTTCAGGGCCCAGCATTTT. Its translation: CASRGTFRAQHF.

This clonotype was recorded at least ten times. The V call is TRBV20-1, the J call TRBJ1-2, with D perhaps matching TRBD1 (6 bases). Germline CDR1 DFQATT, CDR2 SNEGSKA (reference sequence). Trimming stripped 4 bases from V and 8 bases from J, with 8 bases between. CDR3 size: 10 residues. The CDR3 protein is CSANRDGYTF. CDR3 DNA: TGCAGTGCTAACAGGGACGGCTACACCTTC.

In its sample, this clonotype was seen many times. Here the CDR3 DNA reads TGCGCCAGCAGCTTGGGCGGCAGCCCCTACGAGCAGTACTTC. Amino acids: CASSLGGSPYEQYF. J is TRBJ2-7 and V is TRBV5-1; D call uncertain. CDR3 length: 14 amino acids. Trimming took off 0 bases at V and 2 bases at J, with 9 bases between the two ends. Germline CDR1 SGHRS, CDR2 YFSETQ.

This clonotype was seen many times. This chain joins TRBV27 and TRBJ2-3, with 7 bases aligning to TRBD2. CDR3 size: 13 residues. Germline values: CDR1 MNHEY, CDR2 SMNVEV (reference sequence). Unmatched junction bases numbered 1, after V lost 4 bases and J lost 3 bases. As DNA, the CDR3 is TGTGCCAGCAGTTGGGGGGGGACAGATACGCAGTATTTT. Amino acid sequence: CASSWGGTDTQYF.

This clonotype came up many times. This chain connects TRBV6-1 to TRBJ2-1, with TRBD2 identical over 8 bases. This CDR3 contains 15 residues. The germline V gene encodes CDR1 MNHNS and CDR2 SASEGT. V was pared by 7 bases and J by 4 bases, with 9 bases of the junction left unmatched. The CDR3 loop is CASKNTGGPYNEQFF. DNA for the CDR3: TGTGCCAGCAAAAACACGGGGGGGCCTTACAATGAGCAGTTCTTC.

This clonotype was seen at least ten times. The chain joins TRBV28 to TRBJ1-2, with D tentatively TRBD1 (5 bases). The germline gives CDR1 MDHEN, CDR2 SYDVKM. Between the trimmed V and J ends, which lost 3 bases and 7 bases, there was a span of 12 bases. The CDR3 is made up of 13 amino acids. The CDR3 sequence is CASSFLAGTGYTF. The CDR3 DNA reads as TGTGCCAGCAGTTTCCTGGCAGGGACTGGCTACACCTTC.

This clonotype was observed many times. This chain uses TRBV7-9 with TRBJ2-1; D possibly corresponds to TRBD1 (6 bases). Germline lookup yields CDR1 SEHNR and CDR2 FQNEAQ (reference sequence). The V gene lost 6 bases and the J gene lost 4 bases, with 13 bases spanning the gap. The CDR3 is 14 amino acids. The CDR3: CASRVQGPYNEQFF. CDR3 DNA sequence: TGTGCCAGCAGGGTACAGGGACCTTACAATGAGCAGTTCTTC. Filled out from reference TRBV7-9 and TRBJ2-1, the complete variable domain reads DTGVSQNPRHKITKRGQNVTFRCDPISEHNRLYWYRQTLGQGPEFLTYFQNEAQLEKSRLLSDRFSAERPKGSFSTLEIQRTEQGDSAMYLCASRVQGPYNEQFFGPGTRLTVL.

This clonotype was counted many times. The CDR3 sequence is CASSEGGGADTQYF. CDR3 nucleotides: TGTGCCAGCAGTGAAGGCGGCGGGGCAGATACGCAGTATTTT. V usage is TRBV6-1 and J usage is TRBJ2-3, with D possibly matching TRBD2 (6 bases). V dropped 1 base and J dropped 4 bases, with 9 bases sitting between them. Germline V CDR1 and CDR2: MNHNS, SASEGT. CDR3 size: 14 residues.

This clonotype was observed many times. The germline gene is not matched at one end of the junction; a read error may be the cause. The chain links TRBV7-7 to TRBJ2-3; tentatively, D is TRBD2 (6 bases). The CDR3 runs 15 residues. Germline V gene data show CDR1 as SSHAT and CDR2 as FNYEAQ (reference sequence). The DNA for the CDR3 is TGTGCTAGCAGCCCTCAAGAGCGGGGCACAGATACGCAGTATTTT. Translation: CASSPQERGTDTQYF.

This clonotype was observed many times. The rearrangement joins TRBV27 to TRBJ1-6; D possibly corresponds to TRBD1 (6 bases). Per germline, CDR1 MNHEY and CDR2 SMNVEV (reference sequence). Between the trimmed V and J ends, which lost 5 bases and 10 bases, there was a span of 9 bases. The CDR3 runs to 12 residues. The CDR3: CASSQGYSPLHF. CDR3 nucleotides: TGTGCCAGCAGTCAGGGGTACTCACCCCTCCACTTT.

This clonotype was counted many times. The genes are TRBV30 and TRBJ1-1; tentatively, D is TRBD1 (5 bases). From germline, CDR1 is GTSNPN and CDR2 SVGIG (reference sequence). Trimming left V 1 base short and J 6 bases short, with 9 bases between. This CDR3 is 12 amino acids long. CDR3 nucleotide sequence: TGTGCCTGGAGTGGTCTGGGGGCTGAAGCTTTCTTT. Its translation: CAWSGLGAEAFF.

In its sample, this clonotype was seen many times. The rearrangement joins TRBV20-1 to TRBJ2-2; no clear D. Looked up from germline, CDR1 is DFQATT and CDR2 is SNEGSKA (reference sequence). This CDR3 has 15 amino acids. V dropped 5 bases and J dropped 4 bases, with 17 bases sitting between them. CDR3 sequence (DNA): TGCAGTGCTCCTGGCGTAGGGCTTCGCACCGGGGAGCTGTTTTTT. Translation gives CSAPGVGLRTGELFF.

CDR3 protein: CASSYSISTSTDTQYF. In DNA form, the CDR3 reads TGTGCCAGCAGTTACTCCATCTCGACTAGCACAGATACGCAGTATTTT. The chain recombines TRBV7-2 with TRBJ2-3, with D uncertain. Deletions cut 6 bases from V and 0 bases from J, with 16 bases between. This CDR3 has 16 amino acids. From germline, CDR1 is SGHTA and CDR2 FQGNSA.

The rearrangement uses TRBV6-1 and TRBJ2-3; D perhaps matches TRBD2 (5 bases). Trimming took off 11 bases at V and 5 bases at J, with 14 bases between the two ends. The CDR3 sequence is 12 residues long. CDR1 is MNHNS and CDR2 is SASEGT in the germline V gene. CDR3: CASTPEVDTQYF. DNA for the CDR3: TGTGCCTCCACTCCGGAGGTAGATACGCAGTATTTT.

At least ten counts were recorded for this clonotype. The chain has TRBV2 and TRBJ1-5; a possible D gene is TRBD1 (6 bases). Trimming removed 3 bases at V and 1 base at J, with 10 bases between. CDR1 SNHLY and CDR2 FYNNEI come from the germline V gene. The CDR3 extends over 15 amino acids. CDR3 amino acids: CASSDRTVSNQPQHF. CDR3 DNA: TGTGCCAGCAGTGATCGGACAGTAAGCAATCAGCCCCAGCATTTT.